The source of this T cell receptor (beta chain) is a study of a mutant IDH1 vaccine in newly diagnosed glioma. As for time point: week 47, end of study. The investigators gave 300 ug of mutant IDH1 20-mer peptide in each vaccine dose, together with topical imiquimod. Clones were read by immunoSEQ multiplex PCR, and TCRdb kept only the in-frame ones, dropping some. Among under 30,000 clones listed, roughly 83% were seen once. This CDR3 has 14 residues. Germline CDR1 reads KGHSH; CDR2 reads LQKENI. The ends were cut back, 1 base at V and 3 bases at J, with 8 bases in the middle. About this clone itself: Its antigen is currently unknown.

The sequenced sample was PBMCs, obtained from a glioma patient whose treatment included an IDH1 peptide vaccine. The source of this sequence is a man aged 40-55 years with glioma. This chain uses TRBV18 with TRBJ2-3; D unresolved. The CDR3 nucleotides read TGTGCCAGCTCACCACAGAGGAATACAGATACGCAGTATTTT. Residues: CASSPQRNTDTQYF. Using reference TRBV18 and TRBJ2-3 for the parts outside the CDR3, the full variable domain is NAGVMQNPRHLVRRRGQEARLRCSPMKGHSHVYWYRQLPEEGLKFMVYLQKENIIDESGMPKERFSAEFPKEGPSILRIQQVVRGDSAAYFCASSPQRNTDTQYFGPGTRLTVL.